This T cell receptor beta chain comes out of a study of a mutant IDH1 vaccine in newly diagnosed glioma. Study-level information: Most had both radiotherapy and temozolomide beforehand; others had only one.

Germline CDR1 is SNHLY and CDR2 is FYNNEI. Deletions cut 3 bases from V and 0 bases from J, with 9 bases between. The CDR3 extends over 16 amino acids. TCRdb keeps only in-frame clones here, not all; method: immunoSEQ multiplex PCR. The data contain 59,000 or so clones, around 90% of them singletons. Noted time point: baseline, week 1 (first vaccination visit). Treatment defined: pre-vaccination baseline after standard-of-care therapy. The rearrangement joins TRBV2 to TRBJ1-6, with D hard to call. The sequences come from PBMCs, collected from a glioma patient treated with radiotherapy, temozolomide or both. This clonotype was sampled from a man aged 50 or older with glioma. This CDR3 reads CASSEGGSSYNSPLHF. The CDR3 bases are TGTGCCAGCAGTGAGGGTGGGAGCTCCTATAATTCACCCCTCCACTTT.